This TCR beta chain is from a study of shared T cell receptors in the human thymus. The CDR3 runs to 16 residues. V lost 3 bases and J lost 4; bases outside the gene matches: 7. Germline V lookup: CDR1 MNHEY, CDR2 SMNVEV (reference sequence). Produced via immunoSEQ multiplex PCR; TCRdb's table is partial and in-frame only. The sample holds hundreds of thousands of clones, 95% seen once. The rearrangement links TRBV27 to TRBJ2-5, with 11 bases that match TRBD2. This TCR derives from a human donor. The sample consisted of thymocytes. This CDR3 reads CASSFTGTSGPETQYF. The DNA of the CDR3 is TGTGCCAGCAGTTTTACCGGGACTAGCGGTCCAGAGACCCAGTACTTC.